Here is one T cell receptor beta chain with its context. The table lists this clonotype with a count of one. Its binding antigen is unknown. This may arise from a read error, as a much more abundant clone is one base away. The data stem from a study of regulatory T cells in long-lasting Graves disease (dated by TCRdb to about 2021). Broadly, across the study: Newly diagnosed Graves' disease patients had taken antithyroid drugs for less than 3 months. A total of about 35 samples underwent TCR sequencing, from around 13 patients with persistent Graves' disease and 20 or so patients with newly diagnosed Graves' disease. This study used TCR sequencing and RNA sequencing of peripheral blood to compare persistent Graves' disease patients against newly diagnosed Graves' disease patients. The study was registered as a clinical trial and conducted in China. Results the study describes overall, beyond this receptor: Peripheral blood alone was examined, since thyroid tissue, which constituted the primary lesion, could not be accessed. As a limitation, the authors acknowledged that the small sample size may reduce accuracy. A larger number of public clonotypes was shared among persistent patients (about 2,700) than among newly diagnosed patients (roughly 980). Persistent disease showed preferential use of TRBV28, TRBJ1-2 and TRBJ2-5, whereas newly diagnosed disease favored TRBV20-1 and TRBJ2-1. Compared with newly diagnosed patients, persistent Graves' disease patients had lower TCR Shannon entropy and fewer highly expanded clones, which suggests clonal expansion. Only the TCR beta chain was sequenced and analyzed.

Taken with the paper, the label for time point translates to: newly diagnosed GD, antithyroid drugs for less than 3 months. For both TCR sequencing and RNA sequencing, RNA was extracted from PBMCs in TRIzol. Graves' disease was diagnosed according to American Thyroid Association guidelines. Patients for the study were recruited at an endocrinology department in Xi'an, China. Each patient gave approximately 9 milliliters of peripheral blood, collected in an EDTA anticoagulant tube. Ficoll Paque Plus density gradient separation was used to isolate PBMCs, and no further T cell sorting was performed. An Agilent 2100 Bioanalyzer and agarose gel were used to assess RNA quality, and a NanoDrop 2000 was used to measure RNA concentration. Library prep was done by multiplex PCR. TCRdb records Illumina HiSeq 4000 as the sequencer. CDR3 regions were amplified by Arm-PCR with iRepertoire HTBI primers to construct TCR beta libraries. Before sequencing, the PCR products went through gel purification. The original pipeline was this. Gene usage analysis of CDR3 amino acid clonotypes used the approximately 62 TRBV and about 13 TRBJ segments found across samples. COPE and FqMerger were used to merge filtered high-quality paired reads into contigs. BLAST was used to align contigs to IMGT TRBV, TRBD and TRBJ reference genes, and CDR3 was defined according to IMGT. Any clonotype with a frequency above 0.1% was counted as a highly expanded clone. Shannon entropy served as the measure of repertoire diversity, while the Gini coefficient captured V-J evenness. A clonotype was considered public if more than one individual shared it. Using fastp at Q25 and MiXCR, TCRdb reprocessed the public reads and kept productive beta chains. Every entry covers one CDR3 protein and lists the most common genes and DNA from its rows. Here the V and J calls rest on TCRdb's processing, not on the authors' analysis. Across this sample there are more than 300,000 distinct CDR3 sequences, with around 15% seen only once. The ten largest make up 20% to 25% of the sample.

The CDR3 has 14 amino acids, counting the end cysteine and phenylalanine. Here the CDR3 DNA is all that survives: 42 bases in frame from base 1. Taken from the germline V gene, the CDR1 and CDR2 loops are SGHRS and YFSETQ. The sample was also linked to a second study, of T cells in Graves' hyperthyroidism and ophthalmopathy. According to the second study: Stable Graves' hyperthyroidism was defined as no progression to ophthalmopathy during 18 months of follow-up. The hyperthyroidism patients were between 18 and 65 years old and newly diagnosed, with a disease duration of less than 2 months. The study excluded patients with uncontrolled infections, other autoimmune diseases, pregnancy or lactation. Diagnoses were established on the basis of clinical symptoms, serum thyroxine and TRAb, thyroid ultrasound, and orbital computed tomography. For the first round of RT-PCR on the TCR CDR3, the HTBI primer set was used together with the Qiagen OneStep RT-PCR kit. Most expanded thyroid clonotypes (frequency above 0.001) were also found in blood, which suggests that blood repertoires may mirror thyroid immune responses. A model built on a 13 V-J signature distinguished ophthalmopathy from stable hyperthyroidism, reaching around 87% sensitivity and around 81% specificity in cross-validation and 80%/75% in testing. In validation, the model predicted progression to ophthalmopathy with over 60% sensitivity and less than 75% specificity, a median of 6.5 months before onset. To identify TCR V-J signatures that set the groups apart, the researchers used a discovery cohort of 100 patients, made up of 40 to 45 with Graves' ophthalmopathy and 57 with stable Graves' hyperthyroidism. Prospective prediction of ophthalmopathy was tested in an independent validation cohort consisting of fewer than 20 hyperthyroidism patients and about 17 patients who later progressed to ophthalmopathy. The 90 to 100 discovery patients were randomly split 7:3 into training and test sets. In about 6 Graves' hyperthyroidism patients, the study also compared T-cell repertoires from thyroid tissue with T-cell repertoires from blood. After blood sampling, hyperthyroidism patients were treated with methimazole at a starting dose of 30 mg daily, and ophthalmopathy patients were treated with high-dose intravenous methylprednisolone. Libraries were constructed in a second round of multiplex PCR, after which size selection and purification were performed. Paired-end sequencing of the libraries was performed with 100 bp reads on an Illumina HiSeq2000. SOAPnuke was used to process the raw data, with reads discarded if the reads contained adapters or uncalled bases, had a mean Phred below 15, or lacked an exact constant-primer or identifier match. COPE v1.2.5 was used to merge high-quality paired reads, and clonotypes were defined as unique nucleotide sequences. MiTCR v1.1 was used to align clonotypes to the IMGT TRBV, TRBD and TRBJ reference segments. Only V-J combinations with frequency above 0.0001, covering 99.2% of repertoires, were analysed. A TCS score was defined as the ratio of F50 (clonal expansion) to E x V (chaos), with BLOSUM62-based TCRdist applied between CDR3 peptides within each V-J. Welch's t-statistics and random forest reduced roughly 500 V-J features to 10 to 15, which were used in a naive Bayes classifier (R e1071). Sample size was not statistically predetermined, and blinding of investigators to group allocation was not performed. TCR Vbeta CDR3 sequencing of some 140 peripheral blood samples (about 45 ophthalmopathy, about 74 hyperthyroidism and about 17 progressor patients) is reported in the paper.

This chain is built from TRBV5-1 and TRBJ2-5; 6 matching bases give a weak D call of TRBD1. The TCR comes from a young woman with Graves disease. Donor details come from another sample of the same person, matched by shared clones. The input for sequencing was peripheral blood mononuclear cells (PBMCs), taken at new diagnosis, from a patient treated with antithyroid drugs. The CDR3 reads CTSSPRTAQETQYF. The nucleotides are TGCACCAGCAGCCCTCGGACAGCACAAGAGACCCAGTACTTC.